The entry below describes one T cell receptor beta chain. Its target is unknown. This sample is drawn from a study of T-cell memory formation after mild COVID-19. In TCRdb, the 5' RACE reads were re-called with MiXCR into one record per CDR3 protein. The sample has hundreds of thousands of distinct CDR3 sequences; 7.5% to 9.5% are singletons. Study-level points and caveats: The study detected some responding clones in pre-infection memory, suggesting cross-reactive memory joined.

The germline V gene has CDR1 LNHDA and CDR2 SQIVND (reference sequence). This CDR3 spans 14 amino acids. The V and J ends lost 5 bases and 3 bases respectively, with 8 bases between them. The receptor's source is a man aged 18 to 29 who had mild COVID-19 (a few samples of this study predate the infection). Cell type and time point are not known. The gene calls are TRBV19 and TRBJ2-6; D call uncertain. Sequencing was carried out using PBMCs or a T cell subset sorted from them (not recorded which). The CDR3 reads CASSRRFGANVLTF. The CDR3 DNA reads TGTGCCAGTAGTCGACGGTTTGGGGCCAACGTCCTGACTTTC.